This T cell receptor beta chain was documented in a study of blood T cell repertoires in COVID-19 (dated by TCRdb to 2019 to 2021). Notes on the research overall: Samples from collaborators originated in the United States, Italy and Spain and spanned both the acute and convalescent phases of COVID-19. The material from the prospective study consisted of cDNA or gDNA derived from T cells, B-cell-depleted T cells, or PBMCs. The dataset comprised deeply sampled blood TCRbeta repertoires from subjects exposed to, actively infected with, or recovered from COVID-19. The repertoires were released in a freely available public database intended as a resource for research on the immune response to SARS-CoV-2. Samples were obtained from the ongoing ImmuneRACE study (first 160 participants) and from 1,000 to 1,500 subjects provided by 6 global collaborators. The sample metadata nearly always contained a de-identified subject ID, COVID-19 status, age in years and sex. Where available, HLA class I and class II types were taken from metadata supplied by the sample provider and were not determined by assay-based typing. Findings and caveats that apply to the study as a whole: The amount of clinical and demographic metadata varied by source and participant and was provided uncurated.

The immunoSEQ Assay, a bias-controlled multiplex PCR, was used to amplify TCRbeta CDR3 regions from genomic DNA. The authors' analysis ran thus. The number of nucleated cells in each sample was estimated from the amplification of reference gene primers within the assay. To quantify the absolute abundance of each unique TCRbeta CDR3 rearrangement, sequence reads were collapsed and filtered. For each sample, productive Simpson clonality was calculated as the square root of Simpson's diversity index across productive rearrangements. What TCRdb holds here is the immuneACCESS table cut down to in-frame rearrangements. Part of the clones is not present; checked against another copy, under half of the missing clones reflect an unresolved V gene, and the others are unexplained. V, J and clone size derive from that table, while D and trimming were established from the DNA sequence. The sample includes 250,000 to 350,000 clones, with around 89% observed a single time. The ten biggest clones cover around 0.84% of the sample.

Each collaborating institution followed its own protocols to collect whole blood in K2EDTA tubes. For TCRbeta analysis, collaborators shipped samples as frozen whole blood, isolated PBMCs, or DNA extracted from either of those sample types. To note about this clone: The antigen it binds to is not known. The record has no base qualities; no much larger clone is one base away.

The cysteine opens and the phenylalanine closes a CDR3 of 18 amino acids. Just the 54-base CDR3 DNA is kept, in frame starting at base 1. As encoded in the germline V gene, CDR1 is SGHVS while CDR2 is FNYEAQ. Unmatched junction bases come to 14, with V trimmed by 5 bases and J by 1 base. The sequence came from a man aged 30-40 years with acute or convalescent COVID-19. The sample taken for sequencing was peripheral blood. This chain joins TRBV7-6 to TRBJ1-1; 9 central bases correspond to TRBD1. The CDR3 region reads CASSPPMDRGIENTEAFF. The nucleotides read TGTGCCAGCAGCCCGCCGATGGACAGGGGTATCGAGAACACTGAAGCTTTCTTT.